This T cell receptor (beta chain) was found in a study of identical twins. Study findings and constraints: Model-predicted out-of-frame TCR alpha sharing fell below observed values in monozygotic twins. Fewer insertions were carried by abundant cord blood beta clonotypes, but none was seen in memory repertoires.

In TCRdb, the 5' RACE reads were re-called with MiXCR into one record per CDR3 protein. The sample contains about 1.7 million distinct CDR3 sequences, about 31% of which appear only once. In this sample, this clonotype turned up a few times. Its antigen remains unknown. The trim removed 8 bases at V and 0 bases at J, leaving 8 bases unmatched. Germline assignment: CDR1 SGHRS and CDR2 YFSETQ. The CDR3 is made up of 14 amino acids. The sequence derives from a newborn girl in good health. The chain uses TRBV5-1 and TRBJ2-7, with 7 bases that match TRBD2. The sample was cord blood. CDR3 sequence: CASKAGWSSYEQYF. The CDR3 coding sequence is TGCGCCAGTAAAGCGGGATGGAGCTCCTACGAGCAGTACTTC. Variable domain in full (rest from reference TRBV5-1 and TRBJ2-7): KAGVTQTPRYLIKTRGQQVTLSCSPISGHRSVSWYQQTPGQGLQFLFEYFSETQRNKGNFPGRFSGRQFSNSRSEMNVSTLELGDSALYLCASKAGWSSYEQYFGPGTRLTVT.